The 10 T cell receptor beta chains in this list originate from one sample, sequenced in a study of T cell responses to AZD1222 COVID-19 vaccine. The protocol was immunoSEQ multiplex PCR, while the TCRdb copy is restricted to in-frame clones and leaves out a portion. The table lists about 150,000 clones, around 88% of them singletons. Source: peripheral blood, taken 28 days after the second AZD1222 dose. Receptors originate from an adult who received the AZD1222 COVID-19 vaccine.

The chain combines TRBV19 with TRBJ1-1; unclear D gene. The CDR3 spans 14 residues. V lost 3 bases and J 3 bases, leaving 11 bases between the germline ends. CDR1 is LNHDA, CDR2 SQIVND, per germline (reference sequence). DNA of the CDR3: TGTGCCAGTAGTATTGGCCCCAGCTACACTGAAGCTTTCTTT. Protein product: CASSIGPSYTEAFF.

This chain links TRBV6-5 with TRBJ2-7; 9 bases agree with TRBD1. The V and J ends lost 7 bases and 1 base, in that order; junction bases with no gene match: 8. CDR3 size: 15 residues. Germline assignment: CDR1 MNHEY and CDR2 SVGAGI. The CDR3 DNA sequence: TGTGCCAGCACCCCGACAGGGGGGAAGTCCTACGAGCAGTACTTC. It is translated as CASTPTGGKSYEQYF.

The rearrangement uses TRBV4-1 and TRBJ2-5; 7 nucleotides align to TRBD1. The CDR3 length is 14 residues. V gave up 3 bases and J gave up 3 bases; unmatched junction bases: 4. Germline assignment: CDR1 MGHRA and CDR2 YSYEKL. The CDR3 DNA reads as TGCGCCAGCAGCCATGTTACAGGGGAAGAGACCCAGTACTTC. Translating gives CASSHVTGEETQYF.

The CDR3 loop is CASSSGLAQAYEQYF. The CDR3 bases are TGTGCCAGCAGTTCGGGACTAGCGCAAGCCTACGAGCAGTACTTC. The genes are TRBV2 and TRBJ2-7, with 10 bases identical to TRBD2. The CDR3 has 15 residues. V shed 5 bases, J shed 2 bases, and the junction held 6 bases outside the gene matches. Germline V CDR1 and CDR2: SNHLY, FYNNEI.

The chain is built from TRBV9 and TRBJ2-5; no definite D call. The CDR3 covers 15 residues. The germline gives CDR1 SGDLS, CDR2 YYNGEE. Trimming shortened V by 0 bases and J by 4 bases, and 13 bases separated the two germline ends. The CDR3 nucleotides are TGTGCCAGCAGCGTAGATCACGGAATGTCAGAGACCCAGTACTTC. As protein: CASSVDHGMSETQYF.

CDR3 amino acids: CASSQDNRRKLFF. The CDR3 coding sequence is TGTGCCAGCAGCCAAGATAACAGGAGAAAACTGTTTTTT. This chain uses TRBV3-1 (or the pseudogene TRBV3-2) with TRBJ1-4, with a tentative D call TRBD1 (5 bases). This CDR3 is built from 13 residues. Per the germline V gene, CDR1 is LGHDT and CDR2 is YNNKEL (reference sequence). The V and J ends lost 0 bases and 10 bases respectively, with 9 bases between them.

The gene calls are TRBV7-2 and TRBJ1-1; D is undetermined. The CDR3 length is 16 residues. Trimming cost V 1 base and J 2 bases, with 14 bases left between them. The germline CDR1 and CDR2 sequences are SGHTA and FQGNSA. The CDR3 bases are TGTGCCAGCAGCTTAGGGCTCCCGGCAGCAAACACTGAAGCTTTCTTT. This codes for CASSLGLPAANTEAFF.

This CDR3 reads CASSARDRENTEAFF. The CDR3 DNA sequence: TGTGCCAGCAGCGCCCGGGACAGGGAGAACACTGAAGCTTTCTTT. This chain links TRBV9 with TRBJ1-1; 9 bases match TRBD1. The CDR3 runs to 15 residues. Trimming removed 3 bases from V and 1 base from J; junction bases left unmatched: 4. Germline lookup yields CDR1 SGDLS and CDR2 YYNGEE.

The chain employs TRBV4-3 and TRBJ1-2; D gene ambiguous. The CDR3 runs 15 residues. Germline assignment: CDR1 LGHNA and CDR2 YSLEER. V lost 4 bases, J lost 7 bases, and 19 bases lay in between. CDR3 region: CASSPEGKGASGYTF. The CDR3 DNA reads as TGCGCCAGCAGCCCCGAGGGTAAGGGCGCGAGTGGCTACACCTTC.

The chain recombines TRBV27 with TRBJ2-7; D is perhaps TRBD2 (7 bases). V shed 3 bases and J shed 2 bases, with 14 bases lying between them. Germline V lookup: CDR1 MNHEY, CDR2 SMNVEV (reference sequence). The CDR3 totals 15 residues. DNA for the CDR3: TGTGCCAGCAGTTTGCAGGGGAGGGGGGCCTACGAGCAGTACTTC. Its translation: CASSLQGRGAYEQYF.